The 5 T cell receptor beta chains in this list originate from one sample, sequenced in a study of shared clonotypes between healthy human individuals. TCRdb's table, derived via immunoSEQ multiplex PCR, lists solely in-frame clones and lacks some. Among 1.4 million to 1.5 million clones listed, roughly 96% were seen once. Sample: naive CD4+ T cells sorted from blood. Noted subset: CD45RA+ positively selected. These receptors were obtained from a young man in good health.

CDR3 coding DNA: TGTGCCAGCAGTTTGTCTTTCGGGACGTTGGGACTAGCGGGAGGTTTGGGAGAGACCCAGTACTTC. The encoded protein is CASSLSFGTLGLAGGLGETQYF. The chain combines TRBV27 with TRBJ2-5; 15 bases agree with TRBD2. This CDR3 comprises 22 residues. Trimming took 3 bases from V and 4 from J; bases not matched to a gene: 21. CDR1 is MNHEY, CDR2 SMNVEV, per germline (reference sequence).

V and J are TRBV28 and TRBJ1-2; possible D gene TRBD1, 6 bases. This CDR3 comprises 13 residues. The ends were cut back, 7 bases at V and 8 bases at J, with 17 bases in the middle. Germline V CDR1 and CDR2: MDHEN, SYDVKM. In DNA form, the CDR3 reads TGTGCCAGCACCATCACAGGGAAAGGGGGCTACACCTTC. It codes for CASTITGKGGYTF.

As concerns this clone: Within the sample, other DNA sequences also encode this same CDR3. CDR3 in amino acids: CASRLGQGSYEQYF. CDR3 DNA: TGTGCCAGCAGACTAGGACAGGGTAGTTACGAGCAGTACTTC. The chain recombines TRBV6-5 with TRBJ2-7; 8 bases line up with TRBD1. CDR1 and CDR2 from the germline V gene are MNHEY and SVGAGI. V lost 6 bases, J lost 4 bases, and 8 bases stayed unmatched. The CDR3 spans 14 residues.

The V and J genes are TRBV18 and TRBJ2-7; tentatively, D is TRBD1 or TRBD2 (6 bases each). Germline V gene lookup returns CDR1 KGHSH and CDR2 LQKENI. The CDR3 loop spans 18 amino acids. With 3 bases removed from V and 7 bases from J, the gap between germline ends came to 28 bases. CDR3 loop: CASSPQGTPPGITAEQYF. The CDR3 region has the DNA TGTGCCAGCTCACCGCAGGGGACTCCCCCGGGAATCACAGCGGAGCAGTACTTC.

V usage is TRBV20-1 and J usage is TRBJ2-5, with TRBD2 as a possible D gene (5 bases). Trimming took 3 bases from V and 11 from J, leaving 13 bases between them. Germline assignment: CDR1 DFQATT and CDR2 SNEGSKA (reference sequence). The CDR3 is made up of 11 amino acids. The CDR3, as DNA: TGCAGTGCTAGTTTCGTCGGGGTACAGTACTTC. Protein: CSASFVGVQYF.